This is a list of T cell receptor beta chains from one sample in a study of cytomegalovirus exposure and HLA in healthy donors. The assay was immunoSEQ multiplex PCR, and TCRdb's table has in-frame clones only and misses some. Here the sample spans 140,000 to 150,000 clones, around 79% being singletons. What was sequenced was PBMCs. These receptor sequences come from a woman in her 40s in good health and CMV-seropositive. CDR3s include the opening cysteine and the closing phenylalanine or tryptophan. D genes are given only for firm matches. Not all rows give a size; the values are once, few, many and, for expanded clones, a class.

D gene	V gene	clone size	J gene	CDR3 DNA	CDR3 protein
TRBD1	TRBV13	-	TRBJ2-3	TGTGCCAGCAGCTTTTTGCCCGGGACAGGGCGCACAGATACGCAGTATTTT	CASSFLPGTGRTDTQYF
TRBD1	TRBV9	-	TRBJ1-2	TGTGCCAGCAGCTTCTTACCGGGACAGGGTAACTATGGCTACACCTTC	CASSFLPGQGNYGYTF
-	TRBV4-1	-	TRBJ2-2	TGCGCCAGCAGCCAAGAATACGCGGTGAACACCGGGGAGCTGTTTTTT	CASSQEYAVNTGELFF
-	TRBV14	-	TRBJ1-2	TGTGCCAGCAGCGAAAGACTTAACTATGGCTACACCTTC	CASSERLNYGYTF
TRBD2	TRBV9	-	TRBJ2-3	TGTGCCAGCAGCCCGAGAGCGGGGGGGCCCGCAGATACGCAGTATTTT	CASSPRAGGPADTQYF
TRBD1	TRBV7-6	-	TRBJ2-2	TGTGCCAGCAGCTTAGCGTCTAGGGCAGGGGGAAAAAACACCGGGGAGCTGTTTTTT	CASSLASRAGGKNTGELFF
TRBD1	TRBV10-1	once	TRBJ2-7	TGCGCCAGCAGTGAGTCGACAGGGGGGTACGAGCAGTACTTC	CASSESTGGYEQYF
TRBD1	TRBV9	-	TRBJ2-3	TGTGCCAGCAGCGTAGGGCAGGGGGTCACAGATACGCAGTATTTT	CASSVGQGVTDTQYF
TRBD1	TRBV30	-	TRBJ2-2	TGTGCCTGGAGTCGACAGGGTTTCGGGGAGCTGTTTTTT	CAWSRQGFGELFF
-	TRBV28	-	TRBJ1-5	TGTGCCAGCAGCCAGACAGAAGTTAGCAATCAGCCCCAGCATTTT	CASSQTEVSNQPQHF
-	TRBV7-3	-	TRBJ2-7	TGTGCCAGCAGCTTACAATTCGGCGGCTACGAGCAGTACTTC	CASSLQFGGYEQYF
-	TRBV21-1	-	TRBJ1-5	TGTGCCAGCAGCAAAGTTGGGCCACCTCTGGGCAATCAGCCCCAGCATTTT	CASSKVGPPLGNQPQHF
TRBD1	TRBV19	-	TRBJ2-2	TGTGCCAGTAGTATAATCACAGGGGGGACCGGGGAGCTGTTTTTT	CASSIITGGTGELFF
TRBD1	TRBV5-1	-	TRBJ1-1	TGCGCCAGCAGCCCCCGGGACAGTTTCGTTACCACTGAAGCTTTCTTT	CASSPRDSFVTTEAFF
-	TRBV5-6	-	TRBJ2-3	TGTGCCAGCCGCCATTTGACGGGGGGCCCCCACGCAGATACGCAGTATTTT	CASRHLTGGPHADTQYF
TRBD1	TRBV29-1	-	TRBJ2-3	TGCAGCGTCCTCACAGGGGTTGGTACAGATACGCAGTATTTT	CSVLTGVGTDTQYF
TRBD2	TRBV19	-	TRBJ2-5	TGTGCCAGTAGAAAGACCGGGGGGGGAGAGACCCAGTACTTC	CASRKTGGGETQYF
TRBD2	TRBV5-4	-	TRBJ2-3	TGTGCCAGCAGCCACCCGACTAGCGGGGGGTTGGCAGATACGCAGTATTTT	CASSHPTSGGLADTQYF
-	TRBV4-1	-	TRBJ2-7	TGCGCCAGGAGAGCGCGGGGTAGGGCCTACGAGCAGTACTTC	CARRARGRAYEQYF
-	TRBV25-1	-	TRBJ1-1	TGTGCCAGCAGTGAAGGGGCGGTGAACACTGAAGCTTTCTTT	CASSEGAVNTEAFF
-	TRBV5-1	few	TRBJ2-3	TGCGCCAGCAGCACCTCTAGCAGTTCTAGCACAGATACGCAGTATTTT	CASSTSSSSSTDTQYF
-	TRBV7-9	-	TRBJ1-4	TGTGCCAGCAGCTCTTCGACTTTTTGGGAGGATGAAAAACTGTTTTTT	CASSSSTFWEDEKLFF
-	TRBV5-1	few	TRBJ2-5	TGCGCCAGCAGCTTAGGTGGGGGCCCTCGGGAGACCCAGTACTTC	CASSLGGGPRETQYF
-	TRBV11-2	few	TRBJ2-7	TGTGCCAGCAGCTTAGAAGGCGGGGCAATCGCCTACGAGCAGTACTTC	CASSLEGGAIAYEQYF
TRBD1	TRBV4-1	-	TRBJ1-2	TGCGCCAGCAGCCAGCCCAACCGGGACAGGGGTTTGAGTGGCTACACCTTC	CASSQPNRDRGLSGYTF
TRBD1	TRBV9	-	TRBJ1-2	TGTGCCAGCAGCGGCGGGACAGGGGACAACTATGGCTACACCTTC	CASSGGTGDNYGYTF
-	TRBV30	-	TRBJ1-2	TGTGCCTGGAGTGTACCCGGGGGGCGCGGCCGGGACTATGGCTACACCTTC	CAWSVPGGRGRDYGYTF
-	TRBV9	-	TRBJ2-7	TGTGCCAGCTGGCGAGGGGACCCCCGGGGGAGCTACGAGCAGTACTTC	CASWRGDPRGSYEQYF
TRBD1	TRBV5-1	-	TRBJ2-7	TGCGCCAGCAGCCAGAACCCCGGGACAGGGTTAAGCGAGCAGTACTTC	CASSQNPGTGLSEQYF
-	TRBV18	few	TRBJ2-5	TGTGCCAGCTCACCACTTCCTAGTGGAGAGACCCAGTACTTC	CASSPLPSGETQYF
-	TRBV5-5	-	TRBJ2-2	TGTGCCAGCAGCTTCCATAACACCGGGGAGCTGTTTTTT	CASSFHNTGELFF
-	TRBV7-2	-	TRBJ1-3	TGTGCCAGCAGCCCGAAGGGGTGGACTGGAAACACCATATATTTT	CASSPKGWTGNTIYF
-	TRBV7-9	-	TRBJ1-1	TGTGCCAGCAGCTTAGGGGGAGGGGATTCCTTCTTAGCTTTCTTT	CASSLGGGDSFLAFF
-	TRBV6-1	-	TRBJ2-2	TGTGCCAGCGTTGGACAGTCGAACACCGGGGAGCTGTTTTTT	CASVGQSNTGELFF
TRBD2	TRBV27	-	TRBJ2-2	TGTGCCAGCAGTTTTAGCGGGGGGGCCGGCGGGGAGCTGTTTTTT	CASSFSGGAGGELFF
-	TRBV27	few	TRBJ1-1	TGTGCCAGCAGTTTTCGGACAGACACTGAAGCTTTCTTT	CASSFRTDTEAFF
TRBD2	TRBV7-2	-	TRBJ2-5	TGTGCCAGCAATAGCGGGGATACCCAGACCCAGTACTTC	CASNSGDTQTQYF
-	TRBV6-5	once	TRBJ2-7	TGTGCCAGCGGCGGGACTCCATCCAACGAGCAGTACTTC	CASGGTPSNEQYF
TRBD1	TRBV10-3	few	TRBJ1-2	TGTGCCATCAGTGAGTCGACTGAGAGGGGGCGCAACACCTTC	CAISESTERGRNTF
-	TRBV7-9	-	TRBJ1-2	TGTGCCAGCAGTACAGGGTACTATGGCTACACCTTC	CASSTGYYGYTF